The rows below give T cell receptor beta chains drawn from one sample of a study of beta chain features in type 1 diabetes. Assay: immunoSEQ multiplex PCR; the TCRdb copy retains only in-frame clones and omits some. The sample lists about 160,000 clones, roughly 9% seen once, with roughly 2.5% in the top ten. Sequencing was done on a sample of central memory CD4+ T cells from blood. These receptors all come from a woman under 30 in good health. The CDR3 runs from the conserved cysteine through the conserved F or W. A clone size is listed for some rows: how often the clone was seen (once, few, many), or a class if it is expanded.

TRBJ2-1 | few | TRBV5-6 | CASSLLGQGSYNEQFF
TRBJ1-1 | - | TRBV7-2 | CASSSLGQQAFF
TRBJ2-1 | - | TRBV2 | CASRQGLNNEQFF
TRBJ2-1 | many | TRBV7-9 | CASSRDNLGGNEQFF
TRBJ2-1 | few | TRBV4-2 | CASSPELAGDNEQFF
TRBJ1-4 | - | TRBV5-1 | CASSPGGRNEKLFF
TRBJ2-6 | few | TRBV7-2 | CASSLSTGAGSRANVLTF
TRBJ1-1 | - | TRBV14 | CASSQDRETEAFF
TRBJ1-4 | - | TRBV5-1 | CASSPAREGLGNEKLFF
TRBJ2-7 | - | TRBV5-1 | CASSGIVAGGGEQYF
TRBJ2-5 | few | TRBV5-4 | CASSRGQGGEETQYF
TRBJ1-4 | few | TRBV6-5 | CASSFERRGKLFF
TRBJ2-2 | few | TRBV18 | CASSMDRGLLSNTGELFF
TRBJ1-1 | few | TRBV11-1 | CASRHLTGMNTEAFF
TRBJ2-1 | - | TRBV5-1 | CASSIRTSGGSYNEQFF
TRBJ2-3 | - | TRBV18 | CASSPPDLRWSDTQYF